A single sample is the source of the 20 T cell receptor beta chains below, sequenced in a study of OX40 agonist ivuxolimab in advanced cancers. The assay was immunoSEQ multiplex PCR, and TCRdb's table has in-frame clones only and misses some. The sample gives some 77,000 clones, approximately 92% of which show up once; about 0.34% is in the top ten. Material: CD4+ or CD8+ T cells sorted from blood, obtained in a trial of the OX40 agonist ivuxolimab. All receptors derive from an adult with an advanced solid tumor such as melanoma, head and neck, liver or kidney cancer.

The rearrangement uses TRBV5-1 and TRBJ2-1, with 7 bases identical to TRBD2. The V gene's germline CDR1 is SGHRS and CDR2 YFSETQ. J gave up 7 bases and V 3 bases, and 10 bases lay outside the gene matches. This CDR3 comprises 15 residues. The CDR3 DNA sequence: TGCGCCAGCAGCTCACAAACCCTCGGGGGGAATGAGCAGTTCTTC. This encodes CASSSQTLGGNEQFF.

The chain couples TRBV7-2 to TRBJ2-1; D may be TRBD2 (6 bases). Germline V gene lookup returns CDR1 SGHTA and CDR2 FQGNSA. V lost 7 bases, J lost 2 bases, and 15 bases lay in between. This CDR3 has 15 amino acids. This CDR3 is CASTPLGGTYNEQFF. The CDR3 nucleotides read TGTGCCAGCACACCCCTCGGGGGTACCTACAATGAGCAGTTCTTC. Together with reference TRBV7-2 and TRBJ2-1, the CDR3 gives the full variable domain: GAGVSQSPSNKVTEKGKDVELRCDPISGHTALYWYRQSLGQGLEFLIYFQGNSAPDKSGLPSDRFSAERTGGSVSTLTIQRTQQEDSAVYLCASTPLGGTYNEQFFGPGTRLTVL.

The chain employs TRBV7-2 and TRBJ1-5, with a weak D call TRBD1 (5 bases). Germline V gives CDR1 SGHTA, CDR2 FQGNSA. V shed 5 bases and J shed 6 bases, with 14 bases lying between them. The CDR3 runs to 14 residues. The CDR3 DNA is TGTGCCAGCAGCCCCGGGACCTCGCGTCAGCCCCAGCATTTT. Protein: CASSPGTSRQPQHF. Full variable domain (remainder filled in from reference TRBV7-2 and TRBJ1-5): GAGVSQSPSNKVTEKGKDVELRCDPISGHTALYWYRQSLGQGLEFLIYFQGNSAPDKSGLPSDRFSAERTGGSVSTLTIQRTQQEDSAVYLCASSPGTSRQPQHFGDGTRLSIL.

This rearrangement joins TRBV28 to TRBJ1-5; D gene uncertain. The CDR3 extends over 16 amino acids. Deletions cut 4 bases from V and 2 bases from J, with 15 bases between. Germline V gene data show CDR1 as MDHEN and CDR2 as SYDVKM. DNA of the CDR3: TGTGCCAGCAGTTCCGATCCCCGGCTGGGCAATCAGCCCCAGCATTTT. Encoded protein: CASSSDPRLGNQPQHF.

J is TRBJ1-4 and V is TRBV6-1; 8 positions agree with TRBD1. This CDR3 has 14 amino acids. Germline V gene lookup returns CDR1 MNHNS and CDR2 SASEGT. The V gene end was trimmed by 5 bases and the J gene end by 4 bases; junction bases not matched to a gene: 3. The CDR3 loop is CASSFDRGNEKLFF. The CDR3 DNA reads TGTGCCAGCAGTTTCGACAGGGGTAATGAAAAACTGTTTTTT.

The chain uses TRBV28 and TRBJ2-3; D gene ambiguous. Trimming shortened V by 6 bases and J by 0 bases, and 16 bases separated the two germline ends. Germline assignment: CDR1 MDHEN and CDR2 SYDVKM. The CDR3 sequence is 16 residues long. CDR3 sequence: CASRYQMTVSTDTQYF. The CDR3 bases are TGTGCCAGCAGATACCAAATGACCGTTAGCACAGATACGCAGTATTTT.

This chain connects TRBV19 to TRBJ1-4; D gene unclear. Looked up from germline, CDR1 is LNHDA and CDR2 is SQIVND (reference sequence). Trimming took off 5 bases at V and 8 bases at J, with 15 bases between the two ends. The CDR3 consists of 14 residues. The CDR3 coding sequence is TGTGCCAGTAGTTCCCGACGGGAAGAGGAAAAACTGTTTTTT. It yields the protein CASSSRREEEKLFF.

The chain recombines TRBV9 with TRBJ1-6, with a tentative D call TRBD1 (6 bases). The CDR3 totals 17 residues. CDR1 and CDR2 from the germline V gene are SGDLS and YYNGEE. V dropped 0 bases and J dropped 0 bases, with 10 bases sitting between them. DNA for the CDR3: TGTGCCAGCAGCGTAGGGCAGGGGCGCTCCTATAATTCACCCCTCCACTTT. Protein: CASSVGQGRSYNSPLHF.

The chain recombines TRBV9 with TRBJ2-3; TRBD2 agrees at 7 bases. J was trimmed by 6 bases and V by 1 base; bases with no gene match: 5. The CDR3 runs to 14 residues. The germline gives CDR1 SGDLS, CDR2 YYNGEE. The CDR3 nucleotides read TGTGCCAGCAGCGTAACAGCGGGGTCGGATACGCAGTATTTT. Residues: CASSVTAGSDTQYF.

V is TRBV5-5 and J is TRBJ2-7; unclear D gene. This CDR3 comprises 15 residues. Germline V CDR1 and CDR2: SGHKS, YYEKEE (reference sequence). Trimming left V 4 bases short and J 2 bases short, with 16 bases between. As DNA, the CDR3 is TGTGCCAGCAGCCATGGCCAAGGTGGAACCTACGAGCAGTACTTC. Protein: CASSHGQGGTYEQYF.

The gene calls are TRBV28 and TRBJ1-6, with D unresolved. The CDR3 length is 14 residues. The germline V and J ends were trimmed by 2 bases and 5 bases, with 7 bases remaining between them. Germline assignment: CDR1 MDHEN and CDR2 SYDVKM. DNA for the CDR3: TGTGCCAGCAGTTTAGGGCAGAATAATTCACCCCTCCACTTT. Protein sequence: CASSLGQNNSPLHF.

The rearrangement joins TRBV9 to TRBJ2-1; 7 nucleotides align to TRBD1. Looked up from germline, CDR1 is SGDLS and CDR2 is YYNGEE. CDR3 size: 15 residues. V was clipped by 0 bases and J by 4 bases; unmatched bases: 4. The CDR3 loop is CASSVGDRGYNEQFF. The DNA for the CDR3 is TGTGCCAGCAGCGTAGGGGACAGAGGGTACAATGAGCAGTTCTTC.

V and J are TRBV7-2 and TRBJ2-1; D remains unclear. In germline, CDR1 is SGHTA, CDR2 FQGNSA. Deletions cut 5 bases from V and 6 bases from J, with 8 bases between. This CDR3 spans 12 amino acids. The CDR3 nucleotides read TGTGCCAGCAGCCCCGGATTCAATGAGCAGTTCTTC. Translating it yields CASSPGFNEQFF. Full variable domain (missing parts from reference TRBV7-2 and TRBJ2-1): GAGVSQSPSNKVTEKGKDVELRCDPISGHTALYWYRQSLGQGLEFLIYFQGNSAPDKSGLPSDRFSAERTGGSVSTLTIQRTQQEDSAVYLCASSPGFNEQFFGPGTRLTVL.

The chain joins TRBV5-4 to TRBJ2-1, with a possible D match to TRBD2 (6 bases). V shed 1 base and J shed 9 bases, with 8 bases lying between them. Germline V gene sequence: CDR1 SGHNT, CDR2 YYREEE (reference sequence). This CDR3 comprises 12 residues. CDR3 residues: CASSLRGGEQFF. The CDR3 DNA reads TGTGCCAGCAGCTTGAGGGGAGGTGAGCAGTTCTTC.

The chain joins TRBV18 to TRBJ2-7, with 7 bases that match TRBD1. Per the germline V gene, CDR1 is KGHSH and CDR2 is LQKENI. Germline trimming cut 2 bases from V and 9 bases from J; bases unmatched to any gene: 4. The CDR3 consists of 12 residues. The CDR3 nucleotides are TGTGCCAGCTCACCAGACAGGGTTGGGCAGTACTTC. Its protein product is CASSPDRVGQYF.

V is TRBV7-3 and J is TRBJ2-7; TRBD1 matches at 7 bases. This CDR3 has 15 amino acids. Germline V gives CDR1 SGHTA, CDR2 FQGTGA. V lost 5 bases to trimming and J lost 3 bases; unmatched junction nucleotides: 10. For the CDR3, the DNA is TGTGCCAGCAGCCATGGACAGGTGGGGCTCTACGAGCAGTACTTC. It is translated as CASSHGQVGLYEQYF.

The V gene is TRBV18, the J gene TRBJ2-7; 11 bases are a match to TRBD1. With V trimmed by 2 bases and J by 3 bases, 3 bases remained unmatched. The CDR3 has 15 residues. The germline V gene encodes CDR1 KGHSH and CDR2 LQKENI. The CDR3 is CASSPGTGGSYEQYF. Here the CDR3 DNA reads TGTGCCAGCTCACCAGGGACAGGGGGGAGCTACGAGCAGTACTTC.

This clone is a singleton in its sample. This CDR3 is CASSIIQGASTDTQYF. In DNA form, the CDR3 reads TGTGCCAGCTCCATTATACAGGGGGCTAGCACAGATACGCAGTATTTT. V gene TRBV18 combines with J gene TRBJ2-3, with 9 bases aligning to TRBD1. CDR3 length equals 16 residues. From germline, CDR1 is KGHSH and CDR2 LQKENI. V lost 6 bases, J lost 0 bases, and 7 bases stayed unmatched. Filled out from reference TRBV18 and TRBJ2-3, the complete variable domain reads NAGVMQNPRHLVRRRGQEARLRCSPMKGHSHVYWYRQLPEEGLKFMVYLQKENIIDESGMPKERFSAEFPKEGPSILRIQQVVRGDSAAYFCASSIIQGASTDTQYFGPGTRLTVL.

The chain has TRBV6-6 and TRBJ1-1; the match to TRBD1 covers 8 bases. The CDR3 totals 15 residues. The trim removed 2 bases at V and 7 bases at J, leaving 9 bases unmatched. Germline CDR1 MNHNY, CDR2 SVGAGI (reference sequence). CDR3 DNA: TGTGCCAGCAGTTACGGGACAGGTTCGAACTTTGAAGCTTTCTTT. Amino acid sequence: CASSYGTGSNFEAFF.

In its sample, this clone was seen once. V usage is TRBV18 and J usage is TRBJ1-4; 9 bases line up with TRBD1. V was clipped by 3 bases and J by 6 bases; unmatched bases: 5. The CDR3 covers 15 residues. Germline CDR1 KGHSH, CDR2 LQKENI. DNA for the CDR3: TGTGCCAGCTCACCCACGGGACAGGGTGATGAAAAACTGTTTTTT. Translated, it gives CASSPTGQGDEKLFF.